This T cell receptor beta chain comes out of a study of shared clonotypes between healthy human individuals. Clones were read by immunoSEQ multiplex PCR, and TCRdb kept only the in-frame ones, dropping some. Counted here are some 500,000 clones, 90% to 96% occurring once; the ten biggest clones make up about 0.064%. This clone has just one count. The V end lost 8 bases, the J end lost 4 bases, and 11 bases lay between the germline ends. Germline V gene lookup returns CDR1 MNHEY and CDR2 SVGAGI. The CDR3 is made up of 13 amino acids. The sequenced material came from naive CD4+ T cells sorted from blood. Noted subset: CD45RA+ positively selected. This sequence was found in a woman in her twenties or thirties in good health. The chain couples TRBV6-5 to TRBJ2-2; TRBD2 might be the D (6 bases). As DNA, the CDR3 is TGTGCCAGCGTGCGGGACGGCACCGGGGAGCTGTTTTTT. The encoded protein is CASVRDGTGELFF.